The source of this T cell receptor (beta chain) is a study of memory CD4+ T cells and cytomegalovirus serostatus. The wider study: This sample comes from healthy Belgian adults, 8 to 10 CMV seropositive, roughly 22 seronegative.

General study findings and limits: 67 of 164 known CMV-associated TCRbeta sequences appeared in CD4+ memory.

Original handling: Out-of-frame sequences were removed, leaving 2,000,000 or so distinct TCRbeta sequences. Libraries were prepared by immunoSEQ multiplex PCR; TCRdb keeps only in-frame clonotypes and omits some of them. D and trimming were read from the DNA, whereas the V and J calls and clone size are those reported in that table. This sample yields about 82,000 clones, of which around 80% are seen a single time; less than 0.85% belongs to the top ten. Germline values: CDR1 SGHTA, CDR2 FQGTGA. With 4 bases removed from V and 5 bases from J, the gap between germline ends came to 12 bases. The CDR3 sequence is 13 residues long. As to this clone: Antigen: not known.

The sort gate was single viable CD3+CD4+CD8-CD45RO+ cells for memory CD4+ T cells. CMV serostatus came from serum IgG against pp150, pp28, p38, p52. The chain carries TRBV7-3 and TRBJ2-7; D is possibly TRBD2 (5 bases). This receptor was taken from an adult in good health and CMV-seronegative. Sequencing was carried out using memory CD4+ T cells from blood. The CDR3 bases are TGTGCCAGCAGCTCCTATACTAGTAACGAGCAGTACTTC. Its translation is CASSSYTSNEQYF.